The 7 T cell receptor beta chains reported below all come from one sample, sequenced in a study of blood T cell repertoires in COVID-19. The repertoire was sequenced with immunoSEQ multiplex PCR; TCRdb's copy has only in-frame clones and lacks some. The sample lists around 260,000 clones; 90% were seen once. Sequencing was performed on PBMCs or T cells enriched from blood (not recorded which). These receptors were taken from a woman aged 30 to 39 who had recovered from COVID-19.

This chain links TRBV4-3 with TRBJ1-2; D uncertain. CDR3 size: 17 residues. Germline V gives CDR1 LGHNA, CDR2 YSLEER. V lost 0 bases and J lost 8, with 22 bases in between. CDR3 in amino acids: CASSQDLGNPGIRGYTF. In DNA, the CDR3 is TGCGCCAGCAGCCAAGATTTGGGGAACCCGGGGATTCGGGGCTACACCTTC.

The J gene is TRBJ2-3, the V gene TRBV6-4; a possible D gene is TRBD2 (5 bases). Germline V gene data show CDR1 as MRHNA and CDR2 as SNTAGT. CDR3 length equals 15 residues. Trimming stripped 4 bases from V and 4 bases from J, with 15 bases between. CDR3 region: CASSATGNRADTQYF. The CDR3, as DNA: TGTGCCAGCAGTGCGACGGGAAATCGGGCAGATACGCAGTATTTT.

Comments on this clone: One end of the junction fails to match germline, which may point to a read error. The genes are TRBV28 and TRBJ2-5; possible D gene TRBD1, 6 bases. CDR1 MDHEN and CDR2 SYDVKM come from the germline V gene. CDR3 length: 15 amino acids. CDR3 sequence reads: CASSSPQGTSEIQYF. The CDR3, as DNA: TGTGCCAGCAGTTCCCCGCAGGGGACCTCAGAGATCCAGTACTTC. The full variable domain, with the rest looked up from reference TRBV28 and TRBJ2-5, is DVKVTQSSRYLVKRTGEKVFLECVQDMDHENMFWYRQDPGLGLRLIYFSYDVKMKEKGDIPEGYSVSREKKERFSLILESASTNQTSMYLCASSSPQGTSEIQYFGPGTRLLVL.

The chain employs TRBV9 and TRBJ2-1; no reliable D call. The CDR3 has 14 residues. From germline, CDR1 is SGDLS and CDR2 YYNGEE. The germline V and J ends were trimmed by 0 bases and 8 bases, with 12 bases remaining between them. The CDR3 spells CASSVGGSSYEQFF. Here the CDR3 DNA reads TGTGCCAGCAGCGTAGGTGGTAGCAGTTATGAGCAGTTCTTC.

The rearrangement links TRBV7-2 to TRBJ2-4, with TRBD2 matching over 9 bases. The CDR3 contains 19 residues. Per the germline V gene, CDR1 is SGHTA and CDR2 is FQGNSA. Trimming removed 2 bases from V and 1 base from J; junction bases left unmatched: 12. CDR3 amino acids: CASSLPVAGGPFAKNIQYF. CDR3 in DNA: TGTGCCAGCAGCTTACCCGTGGCGGGAGGGCCTTTCGCCAAAAACATTCAGTACTTC.

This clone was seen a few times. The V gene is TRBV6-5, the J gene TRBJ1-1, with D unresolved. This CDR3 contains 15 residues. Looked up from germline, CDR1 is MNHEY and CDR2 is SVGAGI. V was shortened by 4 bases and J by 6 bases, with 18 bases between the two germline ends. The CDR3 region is CASSLNKAGSPEAFF. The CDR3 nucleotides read TGTGCCAGCAGTTTAAATAAGGCGGGGTCTCCTGAAGCTTTCTTT.

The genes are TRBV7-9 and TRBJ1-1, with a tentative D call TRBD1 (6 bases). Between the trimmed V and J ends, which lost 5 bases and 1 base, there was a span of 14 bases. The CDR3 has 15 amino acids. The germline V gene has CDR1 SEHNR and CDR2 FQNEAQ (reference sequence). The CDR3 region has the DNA TGTGCCAGCAGCCCAGGTCAGGGACAGAACACTGAAGCTTTCTTT. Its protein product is CASSPGQGQNTEAFF.